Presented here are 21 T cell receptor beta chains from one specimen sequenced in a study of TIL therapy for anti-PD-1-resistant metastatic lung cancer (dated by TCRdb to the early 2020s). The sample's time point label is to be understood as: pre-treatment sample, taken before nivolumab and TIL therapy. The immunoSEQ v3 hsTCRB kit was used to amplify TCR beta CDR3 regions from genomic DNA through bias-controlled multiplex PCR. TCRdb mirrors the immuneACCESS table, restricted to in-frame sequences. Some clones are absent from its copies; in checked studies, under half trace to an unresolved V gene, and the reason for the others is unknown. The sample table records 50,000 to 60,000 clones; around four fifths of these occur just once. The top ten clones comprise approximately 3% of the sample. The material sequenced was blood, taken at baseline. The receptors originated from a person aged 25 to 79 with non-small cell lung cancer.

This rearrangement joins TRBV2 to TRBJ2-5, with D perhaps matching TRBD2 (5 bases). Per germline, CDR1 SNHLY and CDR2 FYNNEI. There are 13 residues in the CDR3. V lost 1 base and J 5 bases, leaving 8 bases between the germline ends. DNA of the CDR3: TGTGCCAGCAGTGAAGTTCGGAGGGAGACCCAGTACTTC. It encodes CASSEVRRETQYF.

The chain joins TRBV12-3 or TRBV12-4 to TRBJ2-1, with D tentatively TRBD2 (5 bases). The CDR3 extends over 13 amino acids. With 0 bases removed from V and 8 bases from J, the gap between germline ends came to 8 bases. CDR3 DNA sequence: TGTGCCAGCAGTTTAGCTGAGGGTTATGAGCAGTTCTTC. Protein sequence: CASSLAEGYEQFF.

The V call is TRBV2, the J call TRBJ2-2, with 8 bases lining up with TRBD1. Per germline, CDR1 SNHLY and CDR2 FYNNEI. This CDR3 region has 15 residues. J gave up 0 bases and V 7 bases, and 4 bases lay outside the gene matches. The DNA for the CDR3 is TGTGCCAGCAAGGACAGGGCGACGAACACCGGGGAGCTGTTTTTT. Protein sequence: CASKDRATNTGELFF.

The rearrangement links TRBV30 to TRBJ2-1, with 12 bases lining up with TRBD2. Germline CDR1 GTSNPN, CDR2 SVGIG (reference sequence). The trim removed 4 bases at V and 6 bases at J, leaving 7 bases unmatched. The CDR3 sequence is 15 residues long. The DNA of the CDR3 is TGTGCCTGGACCGAGGGGACTAGCGGGCTCAATGAGCAGTTCTTC. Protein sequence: CAWTEGTSGLNEQFF.

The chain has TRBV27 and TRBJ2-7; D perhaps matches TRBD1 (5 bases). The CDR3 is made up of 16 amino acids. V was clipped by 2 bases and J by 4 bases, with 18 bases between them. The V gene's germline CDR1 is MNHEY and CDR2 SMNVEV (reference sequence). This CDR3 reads CASSLTLQGRTYEQYF. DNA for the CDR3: TGTGCCAGCAGTTTAACCCTCCAGGGCCGTACGTACGAGCAGTACTTC.

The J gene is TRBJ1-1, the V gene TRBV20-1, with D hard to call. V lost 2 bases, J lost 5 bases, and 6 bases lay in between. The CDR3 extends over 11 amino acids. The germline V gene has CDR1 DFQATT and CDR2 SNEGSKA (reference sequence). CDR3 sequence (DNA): TGCAGTGCTAGAACGGGGACTGAAGCTTTCTTT. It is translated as CSARTGTEAFF.

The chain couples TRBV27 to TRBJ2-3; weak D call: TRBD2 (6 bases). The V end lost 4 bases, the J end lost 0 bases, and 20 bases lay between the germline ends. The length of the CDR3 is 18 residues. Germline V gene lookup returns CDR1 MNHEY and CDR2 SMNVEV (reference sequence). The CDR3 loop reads CASSSLAELLFSTDTQYF. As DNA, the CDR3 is TGTGCCAGCAGTTCTTTAGCGGAGCTGTTATTTAGCACAGATACGCAGTATTTT.

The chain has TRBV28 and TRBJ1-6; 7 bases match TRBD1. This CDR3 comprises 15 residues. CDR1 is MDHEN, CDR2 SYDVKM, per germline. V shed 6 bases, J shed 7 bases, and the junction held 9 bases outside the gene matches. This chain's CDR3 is CASRYQGTANSPLHF. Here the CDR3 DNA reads TGTGCCAGCAGGTACCAAGGGACAGCGAATTCACCCCTCCACTTT.

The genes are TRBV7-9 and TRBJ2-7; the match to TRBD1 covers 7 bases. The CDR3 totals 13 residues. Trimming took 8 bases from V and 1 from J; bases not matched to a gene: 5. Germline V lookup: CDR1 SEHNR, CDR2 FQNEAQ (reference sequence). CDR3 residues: CASSGTASYEQYF. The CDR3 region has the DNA TGTGCCAGCTCCGGGACAGCATCCTACGAGCAGTACTTC.

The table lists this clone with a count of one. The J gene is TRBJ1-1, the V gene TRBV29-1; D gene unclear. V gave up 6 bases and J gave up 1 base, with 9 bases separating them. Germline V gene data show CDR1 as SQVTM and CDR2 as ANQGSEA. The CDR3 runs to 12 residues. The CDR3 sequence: CSVVTQNTEAFF. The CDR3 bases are TGCAGCGTCGTTACACAGAACACTGAAGCTTTCTTT.

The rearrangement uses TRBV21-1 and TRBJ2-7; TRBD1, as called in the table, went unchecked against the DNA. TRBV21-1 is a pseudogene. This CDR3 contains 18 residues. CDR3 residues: CASSFRGGGGTGGYEQYF. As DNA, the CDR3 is TGTGCCAGCAGCTTCCGAGGGGGTGGCGGGACAGGGGGTTACGAGCAGTACTTC.

CDR3 nucleotides: TGTGCCAGCAGCTTAGGCGGCGGCTACGAGCAGTACTTC. Translating gives CASSLGGGYEQYF. The genes are TRBV11-2 and TRBJ2-7; the D is unclear. Trimming left V 1 base short and J 3 bases short, with 7 bases between. The V gene's germline CDR1 is SGHAT and CDR2 FQNNGV. The CDR3 extends over 13 amino acids.

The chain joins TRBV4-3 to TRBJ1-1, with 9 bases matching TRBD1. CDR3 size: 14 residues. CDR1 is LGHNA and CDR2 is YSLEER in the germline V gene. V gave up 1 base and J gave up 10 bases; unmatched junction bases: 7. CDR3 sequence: CASSQAGQGFGAFF. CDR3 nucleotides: TGCGCCAGCAGCCAAGCGGGACAGGGTTTCGGAGCTTTCTTT.

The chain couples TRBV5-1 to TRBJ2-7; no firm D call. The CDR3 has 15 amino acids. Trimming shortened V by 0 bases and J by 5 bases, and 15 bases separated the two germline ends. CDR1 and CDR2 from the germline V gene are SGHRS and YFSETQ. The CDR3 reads CASSLGWINRNEQYF. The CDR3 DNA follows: TGCGCCAGCAGCTTGGGGTGGATTAACCGCAACGAGCAGTACTTC.

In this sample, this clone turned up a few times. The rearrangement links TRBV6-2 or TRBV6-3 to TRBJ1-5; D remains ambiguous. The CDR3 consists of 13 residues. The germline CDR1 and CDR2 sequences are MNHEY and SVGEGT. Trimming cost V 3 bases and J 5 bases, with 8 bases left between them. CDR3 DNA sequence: TGTGCCAGCAGTTATTACGATGATCAGCCCCAGCATTTT. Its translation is CASSYYDDQPQHF.

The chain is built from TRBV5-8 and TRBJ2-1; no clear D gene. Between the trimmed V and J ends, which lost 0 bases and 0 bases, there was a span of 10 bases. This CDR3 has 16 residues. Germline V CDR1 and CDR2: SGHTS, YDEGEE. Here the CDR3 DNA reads TGTGCCAGCAGCTTGGTGACGGTGAGCTCCTACAATGAGCAGTTCTTC. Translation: CASSLVTVSSYNEQFF.

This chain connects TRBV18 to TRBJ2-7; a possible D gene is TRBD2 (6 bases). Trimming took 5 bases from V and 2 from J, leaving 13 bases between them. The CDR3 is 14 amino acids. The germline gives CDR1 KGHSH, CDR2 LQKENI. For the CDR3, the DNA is TGTGCCAGCTCATCGGGACTCTACCCCTACGAGCAGTACTTC. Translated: CASSSGLYPYEQYF.

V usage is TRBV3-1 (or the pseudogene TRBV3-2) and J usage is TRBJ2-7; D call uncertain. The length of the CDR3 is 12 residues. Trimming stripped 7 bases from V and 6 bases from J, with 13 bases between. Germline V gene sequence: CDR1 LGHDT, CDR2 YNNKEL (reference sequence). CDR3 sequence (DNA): TGTGCCAGCAACATCCAAGGCCTCGAGCAGTACTTC. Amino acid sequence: CASNIQGLEQYF.

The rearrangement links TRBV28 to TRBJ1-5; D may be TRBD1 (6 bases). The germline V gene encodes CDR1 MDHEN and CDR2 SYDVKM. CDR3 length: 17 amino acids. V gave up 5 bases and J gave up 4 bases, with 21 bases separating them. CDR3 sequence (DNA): TGTGCCAGCAGTCCGGAGGGCTGGGGGCGCGGGAATCAGCCCCAGCATTTT. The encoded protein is CASSPEGWGRGNQPQHF.

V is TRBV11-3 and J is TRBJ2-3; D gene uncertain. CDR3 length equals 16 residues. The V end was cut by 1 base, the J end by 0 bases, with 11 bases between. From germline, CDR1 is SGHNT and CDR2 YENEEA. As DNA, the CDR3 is TGTGCCAGCAGCTTAGGGACGGACCCTAGCACAGATACGCAGTATTTT. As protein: CASSLGTDPSTDTQYF.

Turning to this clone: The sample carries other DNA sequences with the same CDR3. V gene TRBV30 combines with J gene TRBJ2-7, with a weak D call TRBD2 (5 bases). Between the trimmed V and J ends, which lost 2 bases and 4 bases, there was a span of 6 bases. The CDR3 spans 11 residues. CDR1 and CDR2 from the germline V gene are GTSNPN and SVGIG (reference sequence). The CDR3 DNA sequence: TGTGCCTGGAGTCCGGGGTACGAGCAGTACTTC. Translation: CAWSPGYEQYF.